The 14 T cell receptor beta chains reported below all come from one sample, sequenced in a study of persistence of HIV-infected CD4 T cells. Overlapping HIV-1 Gag 15-mer peptides at 0.85 to 1 ug per peptide per mL were used. CD4+ T cells upregulating both CD40 ligand and CD69 were sorted as responding cells. Sequencing used immunoSEQ version 4 in survey mode. Generated by immunoSEQ multiplex PCR, the TCRdb table keeps only in-frame clones and is missing some. In the table there are around 26,000 clones, approximately 74% of which are singletons. Their antigen targets remain unknown. The material sequenced was CD4+ T cells sorted from PBMCs after approximately 19-hour stimulation, taken from a patient who received antiretroviral therapy. The receptors derive from an adult man with HIV who was CMV-seropositive.

This chain links TRBV10-3 with TRBJ2-3, with TRBD1 as a possible D gene (5 bases). The V and J ends lost 4 bases and 6 bases respectively, with 17 bases between them. Germline assignment: CDR1 ENHRY and CDR2 SYGVKD. The CDR3 has 15 amino acids. CDR3 sequence (DNA): TGTGCCATCAGTGCAGAGATTGAGTACAGGGATACGCAGTATTTT. The encoded protein is CAISAEIEYRDTQYF.

This clone occurred a few times. The V and J genes are TRBV6-1 and TRBJ2-2, with D perhaps matching TRBD1 (6 bases). Germline V gene data show CDR1 as MNHNS and CDR2 as SASEGT. Trimming removed 2 bases at V and 2 bases at J, with 15 bases between. The length of the CDR3 is 17 residues. This chain's CDR3 is CASSEPRGGLNTGELFF. CDR3 DNA sequence: TGTGCCAGCAGTGAACCCCGTGGGGGCCTAAACACCGGGGAGCTGTTTTTT.

V usage is TRBV4-1 and J usage is TRBJ1-1; D possibly corresponds to TRBD1 (5 bases). With 0 bases removed from V and 5 bases from J, the gap between germline ends came to 16 bases. The V gene's germline CDR1 is MGHRA and CDR2 YSYEKL. The CDR3 runs to 16 residues. The CDR3 DNA reads TGCGCCAGCAGCCAAGATTTTAAGGGGCCTTTGACTGAAGCTTTCTTT. This codes for CASSQDFKGPLTEAFF.

This chain connects TRBV3-1 (or the pseudogene TRBV3-2) to TRBJ2-5, with no clear D. The J call may be in error: the DNA end matches TRBJ2-7 better. The CDR3 totals 14 residues. Germline CDR1 LGHDT, CDR2 YNNKEL (reference sequence). The CDR3 region has the DNA TGTGCCAGCACCCCGGGCCTCTCCCCTGGCGAGCAGTACTTC. This encodes CASTPGLSPGEQYF.

This chain links TRBV2 with TRBJ1-5, with TRBD1 identical over 7 bases. This CDR3 is built from 14 residues. Losses at the gene ends were 4 bases for V and 7 bases for J; bases not matched to a gene: 7. CDR1 and CDR2 from the germline V gene are SNHLY and FYNNEI. This CDR3 reads CASSGGTARQPQHF. DNA for the CDR3: TGTGCCAGCAGTGGTGGGACAGCTAGACAGCCCCAGCATTTT.

The J gene is TRBJ2-3, the V gene TRBV28; TRBD1 or TRBD2 may be the D gene (7 bases each). Germline CDR1 MDHEN, CDR2 SYDVKM. V lost 2 bases, J lost 5 bases, and 14 bases lay in between. The length of the CDR3 is 15 residues. DNA for the CDR3: TGTGCCAGCAGTTTAGGGGCAGGGGGGGGAGATACGCAGTATTTT. Translation gives CASSLGAGGGDTQYF.

This chain joins TRBV10-3 and TRBJ2-1; 11 bases are shared with TRBD2. Germline CDR1 ENHRY, CDR2 SYGVKD. The CDR3 loop spans 13 amino acids. The ends lost 4 bases at V and 8 bases at J; junction bases unmatched: 1. CDR3 region: CAISVSGGDEQFF. CDR3 nucleotides: TGTGCCATCAGTGTTAGCGGGGGGGATGAGCAGTTCTTC.

This clone was seen once. The rearrangement links TRBV29-1 to TRBJ1-2, with D unresolved. Trimming took 4 bases from V and 6 from J, leaving 12 bases between them. Germline CDR1 is SQVTM and CDR2 is ANQGSEA. This CDR3 region has 12 residues. The CDR3 is CSVVLGKDGYTF. The CDR3 region has the DNA TGCAGCGTTGTTTTGGGGAAGGATGGCTACACCTTC.

The genes are TRBV7-9 and TRBJ2-3; 9 bases are a match to TRBD2. The germline gives CDR1 SEHNR, CDR2 FQNEAQ (reference sequence). This CDR3 contains 16 residues. V lost 1 base to trimming and J lost 2 bases; unmatched junction nucleotides: 4. For the CDR3, the DNA is TGTGCCAGCAGCTTAGTTCTAGCGGGAAACACAGATACGCAGTATTTT. Amino acids: CASSLVLAGNTDTQYF.

The rearrangement uses TRBV3-1 (or the pseudogene TRBV3-2) and TRBJ2-1, with 10 bases fitting TRBD2. Trimming took 4 bases from V and 1 from J; bases not matched to a gene: 10. The V gene's germline CDR1 is LGHDT and CDR2 YNNKEL (reference sequence). The CDR3 loop spans 18 amino acids. As DNA, the CDR3 is TGTGCCAGCAGCCTTATTACCCTAGCGGGGGTATCCTACAATGAGCAGTTCTTC. It is translated as CASSLITLAGVSYNEQFF.

The chain carries TRBV11-2 and TRBJ2-7; D unresolved. This CDR3 has 14 residues. Germline CDR1 SGHAT, CDR2 FQNNGV. V dropped 1 base and J dropped 3 bases, with 10 bases sitting between them. The DNA of the CDR3 is TGTGCCAGCAGCTTAGGACTTTGGGTCTACGAGCAGTACTTC. This encodes CASSLGLWVYEQYF.

The chain carries TRBV7-6 and TRBJ2-2; a weak D match, TRBD2 (5 bases). Germline V gene data show CDR1 as SGHVS and CDR2 as FNYEAQ. This CDR3 is built from 15 residues. The V gene lost 9 bases and the J gene lost 6 bases, with 20 bases spanning the gap. The CDR3 region has the DNA TGTGCCAGTACCCCCCGCACCGAGGGTTCCGGGGAGCTGTTTTTT. It translates to CASTPRTEGSGELFF.

The chain combines TRBV4-2 with TRBJ2-7; D tentatively fits TRBD1 or TRBD2 (6 bases each). Germline V gives CDR1 LGHNA, CDR2 YNFKEQ. V was cut by 0 bases and J by 2 bases, with 14 bases left in between. The CDR3 covers 16 residues. The chain's CDR3 is CASSQEFGGPPYEQYF. CDR3 nucleotide sequence: TGTGCCAGCAGCCAAGAGTTCGGGGGCCCCCCCTACGAGCAGTACTTC.

The DNA of the CDR3 is TGTGCCATCAGACCCGGGACAGGGGAAGAGACCCAGTACTTC. Amino acid sequence: CAIRPGTGEETQYF. The J gene is TRBJ2-5, the V gene TRBV10-3; 10 bases line up with TRBD1. This CDR3 spans 14 amino acids. The V and J ends lost 6 bases and 3 bases, in that order; junction bases with no gene match: 4. Germline values: CDR1 ENHRY, CDR2 SYGVKD.